These 7 T cell receptor beta chains came from one sample sequenced in a study of T cells in women clearing cervical HPV infection. Profiled with immunoSEQ multiplex PCR; TCRdb holds only in-frame clones, not every one. The sample table sets out around 39,000 clones. The sequenced sample was blood buffy coat. The receptors stem from a woman aged 18-69 years with a cervical HPV16 infection that either progressed to CIN3+ or cleared (not recorded which).

Notes on this clone: The read falls 3 residues short of the CDR3 end, and the missing part is taken from the germline J gene. This chain links TRBV29-1 with TRBJ1-1, with D perhaps matching TRBD1 (6 bases). Germline V gives CDR1 SQVTM, CDR2 ANQGSEA. Trimming pared 7 bases from V and 4 bases from J, leaving 19 bases between. The CDR3 length is 14 residues. CDR3 sequence: CSGRGGGEVTEAFF. The sequenced part of the CDR3 DNA is TGCAGCGGGAGAGGGGGAGGGGAGGTCACTGAA. The variable domain in full, with the rest retrieved from reference TRBV29-1 and TRBJ1-1, is SAVISQKPSRDICQRGTSLTIQCQVDSQVTMMFWYRQQPGQSLTLIATANQGSEATYESGFVIDKFPISRPNLTFSTLTVSNMSPEDSSIYLCSGRGGGEVTEAFFGQGTRLTVV.

Concerning this clone: The sequence runs out 3 residues before the end of the CDR3; the remainder is reconstructed from the germline J gene. This rearrangement joins TRBV4-1 to TRBJ1-4, with D possibly matching TRBD1 (5 bases). Germline V lookup: CDR1 MGHRA, CDR2 YSYEKL. V was trimmed by 0 bases and J by 2 bases, leaving 7 bases between them. This CDR3 is built from 15 residues. This CDR3 is CASSQERGTNEKLFF. The CDR3 bases that were read are TGCGCCAGCAGCCAAGAAAGGGGTACTAATGAAAAA.

Regarding this clone: The sequence runs out 3 residues before the end of the CDR3; the remainder is reconstructed from the germline J gene. This chain uses TRBV2 with TRBJ1-2; 10 bases match TRBD1. Germline loops: CDR1 SNHLY, CDR2 FYNNEI. The CDR3 has 17 amino acids. V trimming: 2 bases; J trimming: 4 bases; junction bases outside the gene matches: 10. The DNA read from the CDR3 is TGTGCCAGCAGTGAATTTGGACAGGGGGAAATGAGCTATGGC. Its translation: CASSEFGQGEMSYG. The entire CDR3 protein reads CASSEFGQGEMSYGYTF. The complete variable domain, with remaining parts taken from reference TRBV2 and TRBJ1-2, reads EPEVTQTPSHQVTQMGQEVILRCVPISNHLYFYWYRQILGQKVEFLVSFYNNEISEKSEIFDDQFSVERPDGSNFTLKIRSTKLEDSAMYFCASSEFGQGEMSYGYTFGSGTRLTVV.

Concerning this clone: The CDR3 goes on 3 residues after the read ends, and that part is filled in from the germline J gene. This rearrangement joins TRBV19 to TRBJ2-2; D gene uncertain. Germline V gives CDR1 LNHDA, CDR2 SQIVND (reference sequence). The V end was cut by 5 bases, the J end by 6 bases, with 7 bases between. This CDR3 region has 12 residues. Incomplete CDR3 DNA: TGTGCCAGTAGTTTCCCGGCCGGGGAG. Its translation is CASSFPAGE. The CDR3 in full is CASSFPAGELFF. The full variable domain, rest sourced from reference TRBV19 and TRBJ2-2, is DGGITQSPKYLFRKEGQNVTLSCEQNLNHDAMYWYRQDPGQGLRLIYYSQIVNDFQKGDIAEGYSVSREKKESFPLTVTSAQKNPTAFYLCASSFPAGELFFGEGSRLTVL.

Regarding this clone: With the read ending 3 residues before the CDR3 end, the germline J gene is used to fill in that end. V gene TRBV6-1 combines with J gene TRBJ1-5; D may be TRBD1 (6 bases). The CDR3 totals 15 residues. CDR1 is MNHNS and CDR2 is SASEGT in the germline V gene. V lost 4 bases and J 6 bases, leaving 16 bases between the germline ends. CDR3 loop: CASSGVGGGGQPQHF. The sequenced part of the CDR3 DNA is TGTGCCAGCAGTGGAGTAGGGGGTGGTGGTCAGCCC.

Regarding this clone: The read finishes 3 residues shy of the CDR3 end, and the germline J gene is used to complete it. J is TRBJ2-2 and V is TRBV28, with D perhaps matching TRBD1 (6 bases). V lost 6 bases and J lost 3, with 26 bases in between. There are 19 residues in the CDR3. Germline-derived CDR1 and CDR2 are MDHEN and SYDVKM. The sequenced part of the CDR3 DNA is TGTGCCAGCAGCAAAAGGAGCGGCATGAGCCACAGGGACACCGGGGAG. As protein: CASSKRSGMSHRDTGE. The whole CDR3 protein reads CASSKRSGMSHRDTGELFF.

On this clone itself: The read ends 3 residues shy of where the CDR3 ends; the end is completed using the germline J gene. The J gene is TRBJ1-2, the V gene TRBV7-9; no definite D call. CDR1 SEHNR and CDR2 FQNEAQ come from the germline V gene (reference sequence). The CDR3 loop spans 14 amino acids. The CDR3 loop reads CASSLVGDTYDYTF. The part of the CDR3 DNA that was read is TGTGCCAGCAGCTTAGTTGGCGACACCTACGAC.